This T cell receptor (beta chain) comes out of a study of human T cells and chemical hapten exposure. In its sample, this clonotype was seen a few times. TCRdb re-derived calls from the RACE reads in MiXCR, one entry per CDR3 protein. The table records tens of thousands of distinct CDR3 sequences, under 12% of them present only once. The CDR3 sequence is 17 residues long. V trimming: 4 bases; J trimming: 3 bases; junction bases outside the gene matches: 8. Germline V gives CDR1 SGHDT, CDR2 YYEEEE. The sample's time point: pre-sensitization, week 0. Treatment specified: therapeutic diphenylcyclopropenone sensitization with weekly scalp DPC.

Sequenced here: whole blood, sampled in connection with sensitization to the hapten diphenylcyclopropenone (DPC). The TCR sequence derives from a man younger than 45 with alopecia areata. Some clones in this sample may be carry-over from other donors' samples. The rearrangement joins TRBV5-6 to TRBJ2-1; 12 bases are shared with TRBD2. Written as DNA, the CDR3 is TGTGCCAGCAGCGGGGGAGGACTAGCGGGACTCTACAATGAGCAGTTCTTC. As protein: CASSGGGLAGLYNEQFF.